The present entry profiles one T cell receptor beta chain with its context. Its antigen is not identified. Each sample's input was 200 to 300 ng genomic DNA, 30,000 to 45,000 genome equivalents. The data originate from a study of T cell clusters in autoimmune cytopenias. Study background: TRB sequencing had a median 51,575 reads and 2,500 or so distinct clonotypes per sample. Study outcomes and limitations: Active autoimmune hepatitis patients had approximately 3.2-fold fewer exclusive TRB clusters than healthy donors. TRB repertoire shifts in secondary cytopenia and chronic lymphocytic leukemia mostly reflected lymphoma, not autoimmunity. Primary autoimmune cytopenia patients appeared to lack physiological T cell clusters present in healthy donors.

The CDR3 loop spans 13 amino acids. Germline lookup yields CDR1 LNHNV and CDR2 YYDKDF (reference sequence). Multiplex touch-down PCR amplified TRB using TRB-A and TRB-B pools in one tube. No DNA is given; TCRdb re-called the multiplex PCR reads and lists each CDR3 protein once. The sample shows over 3,000 distinct CDR3 sequences, and around 15% sits with its ten largest clones. The TCR originated in a human donor with an autoimmune cytopenia or autoimmune hepatitis (not recorded which). Specimen: peripheral blood. V gene TRBV15 combines with J gene TRBJ2-7; TCRdb indicates TRBD1, and absent DNA this call remains unverified. The CDR3: CATSREQGDEQYF.